The entry that follows covers one TCR beta chain sequence. The sample originates from a study of molecular identifiers for immune sequencing clone quantification. TCRdb called the PCR reads again in MiXCR, with one record for every CDR3 protein. Of about 640,000 distinct CDR3 sequences listed, roughly 21% are singletons. Naive CD8 sequencing libraries were generated from approximately 20,000 to 1,000,000 sorted cells, with 10%, 30% or 50% RNA as input. The CDR3 has 14 residues. The V end lost 7 bases, the J end lost 3 bases, and 15 bases lay between the germline ends. This receptor was taken from a human donor in good health. Some libraries in this study had Jurkat cell RNA spiked in. Sequences were obtained from naive CD8+ T cells from blood, with Jurkat cell RNA spiked in. Described subset: FACS-sorted CD8+CD4-CCR7+CD45RA+ naive T cells. V usage is TRBV12-3 or TRBV12-4 and J usage is TRBJ1-1; possibly TRBD1 for D (5 bases). This chain's CDR3 is CASTPGLWDTEAFF. The CDR3, as DNA: TGTGCCAGCACCCCAGGGTTATGGGACACTGAAGCTTTCTTT.